This is a list of T cell receptor beta chains from one sample in a study of blood T cell repertoires in COVID-19. Here immunoSEQ multiplex PCR was the method, and the copy in TCRdb shows in-frame clones only, minus some. The table has about 370,000 clones, 91% seen once. Sequencing was done on a sample of PBMCs or T cells enriched from blood (not recorded which). The receptors originated from a woman between 40 and 50 years old who had been exposed to COVID-19. The CDR3 runs from the conserved cysteine through the conserved F or W. D genes are given only for firm matches. Size tells how often a clone was seen (once, few, many) or the class of an expanded clone, and some rows leave it out.

clone_size,v_call,d_call,j_call,cdr3_nt,cdr3_aa
NA,TRBV13,TRBD1,TRBJ1-1,TGTGCCAGCAGCGCCGAGGGACAGGGGCTCACTGAAGCTTTCTTT,CASSAEGQGLTEAFF
NA,TRBV23-1,NA,TRBJ1-3,TGCGCCAGCAGTCAATCCAGCTCTGGAAACACCATATATTTT,CASSQSSSGNTIYF
NA,TRBV10-3,NA,TRBJ1-1,TGTGCCATCAGTGAGACCGGGGTGTACACTGAAGCTTTCTTT,CAISETGVYTEAFF
NA,TRBV7-9,NA,TRBJ1-4,TGTGCCAGCAGCTTCTCACAGAACGAAAAACTGTTTTTT,CASSFSQNEKLFF
once,TRBV14,NA,TRBJ2-7,TGTGCCAGCAGCACCACTTCTGAGCAGTACTTC,CASSTTSEQYF
once,TRBV5-6,TRBD1,TRBJ2-7,TGTGCCAGCAGACGACAGGGGCTCTACGAGCAGTACTTC,CASRRQGLYEQYF
NA,TRBV2,TRBD1,TRBJ1-2,TGTGCCAGCACATATACGGGACAGGGGGCAAATGGCTACACCTTC,CASTYTGQGANGYTF
NA,TRBV6-6,TRBD1,TRBJ1-3,TGTGCCAGCAGTTCAACAACAGGGGTCGGAAACACCATATATTTT,CASSSTTGVGNTIYF
NA,TRBV6-1,TRBD1,TRBJ1-1,TGTGCCAGCAGTGACCCCCCGGGACAGGCCAGGGCTTTCTTT,CASSDPPGQARAFF
NA,TRBV19,TRBD1,TRBJ1-5,TGTGCCAGTTCGCCACGGGACAGATATCAGCCCCAGCATTTT,CASSPRDRYQPQHF
NA,TRBV12-3/TRBV12-4,TRBD1,TRBJ1-2,TGTGCCAGCAGTTTTTTACAGGGGGTTGGCTACACCTTC,CASSFLQGVGYTF
NA,TRBV13,TRBD2,TRBJ2-3,TGTGCCAGCAGCCGCTTAGCGGGGGGCGTGTTGGATACGCAGTATTTT,CASSRLAGGVLDTQYF
NA,TRBV10-1,NA,TRBJ2-5,TGCGCCAGCAGTGACCTCCCTGGGGGGGGGCGAGAGACCCAGTACTTC,CASSDLPGGGRETQYF
NA,TRBV2,TRBD2,TRBJ2-5,TGTGCCAGCAGTGAAGCAGGACTAGCGGGGCAAGAGACCCAGTACTTC,CASSEAGLAGQETQYF
once,TRBV3-1/TRBV3-2,NA,TRBJ2-1,TGTGCCAGCAGCAATCGCGGGGATCCCTACAATGAGCAGTTCTTC,CASSNRGDPYNEQFF
once,TRBV12-5,NA,TRBJ2-3,TGTGCTAGTGGTCCCCGACTAGGTAACACAGATACGCAGTATTTT,CASGPRLGNTDTQYF
NA,TRBV23-1,NA,TRBJ1-2,TGCGCCAGCAGTCTAGAAGTCAACTATGGCTACACCTTC,CASSLEVNYGYTF
NA,TRBV6-5,NA,TRBJ1-4,TGTGCCAGCAGACAGAACTCTAATGAAAAACTGTTTTTT,CASRQNSNEKLFF
NA,TRBV6-2/TRBV6-3,NA,TRBJ2-7,TGTGCCAGCAGTTGGGGACTGCTCGAGCAGTACTTC,CASSWGLLEQYF
NA,TRBV30,TRBD2,TRBJ2-7,TGTGCCTGGTCTAAACTAGCGGGGTTCTACGAGCAGTACTTC,CAWSKLAGFYEQYF
NA,TRBV5-1,NA,TRBJ1-1,TGCGCCAGCAGCTTCCAGGCGTCACAGGGTCGTGAGGCTTTCTTT,CASSFQASQGREAFF
NA,TRBV19,TRBD1,TRBJ1-1,TGTGCCAGCCAAAAAGATCCACAGGGGGCAAGGACTGAAGCTTTCTTT,CASQKDPQGARTEAFF
NA,TRBV13,NA,TRBJ1-1,TGTGCCAGCAGCTGGGGTAACGGGGGGCGGACTGAAGCTTTCTTT,CASSWGNGGRTEAFF
few,TRBV6-2/TRBV6-3,NA,TRBJ1-1,TGTGCCAGCAGTTACCTCGCGGGGAACACTGAAGCTTTCTTT,CASSYLAGNTEAFF
NA,TRBV9,TRBD1,TRBJ1-1,TGTGCCAGCAGCCTAGGACAGGCAAACACTGAAGCTTTCTTT,CASSLGQANTEAFF
few,TRBV6-6,NA,TRBJ1-2,TGTGCCAGCAGTCCCATGGGGGGGCCGGGCTACACCTTC,CASSPMGGPGYTF
NA,TRBV3-1/TRBV3-2,NA,TRBJ1-2,TGTGCCAGCAGCCACGGAGGGGGGGGTGGCTACACCTTC,CASSHGGGGGYTF
NA,TRBV30,NA,TRBJ2-1,TGTGCCTCCATCCCCGAGGGGAGGACTTACAATGAGCAGTTCTTC,CASIPEGRTYNEQFF
NA,TRBV6-5,NA,TRBJ1-1,TGTGCCAGCTCCCGGGAGAGACGGAACACTGAAGCTTTCTTT,CASSRERRNTEAFF
NA,TRBV5-8,NA,TRBJ1-4,TGTGCCAGCAGCTTGTTAGGCAGGGCGGCTGAAAAACTGTTTTTT,CASSLLGRAAEKLFF
NA,TRBV27,NA,TRBJ1-4,TGTGCCAGCACCACCTTTGGATGGGGAGATGAAAAACTGTTTTTT,CASTTFGWGDEKLFF
NA,TRBV5-5,NA,TRBJ1-5,TGTGCCAGCAGCTCTGGCACCTCTAGGCAGCCCCAGCATTTT,CASSSGTSRQPQHF
NA,TRBV6-5,TRBD1,TRBJ1-1,TGTGCCAGCAATCCCGGACAGGGGGCCGTAGCTTTCTTT,CASNPGQGAVAFF
NA,TRBV7-2,NA,TRBJ2-5,TGTGCCAGCAGCTTATTCGTAGCGACCTTCCAAGAGACCCAGTACTTC,CASSLFVATFQETQYF
NA,TRBV24-1,NA,TRBJ1-3,TGTGCCACCAGTGATGGCGGCAGGGGAGGAAACACCATATATTTT,CATSDGGRGGNTIYF
NA,TRBV24-1,TRBD2,TRBJ2-3,TGTGCCACCAGTGACTGGGGTAGCGGGGGGGCTGGAGATACGCAGTATTTT,CATSDWGSGGAGDTQYF
NA,TRBV19,NA,TRBJ1-5,TGTGCCAGTAGAAGACCGACAGGTAGCAATCAGCCCCAGCATTTT,CASRRPTGSNQPQHF
once,TRBV19,TRBD1,TRBJ1-5,TGTGCCAGTCGGCGACAGGGCGACCAGCCCCAGCATTTT,CASRRQGDQPQHF
once,TRBV2,NA,TRBJ1-2,TGTGCCAGCATCCAGACAGGACGCTATGGCTACACCTTC,CASIQTGRYGYTF
NA,TRBV2,TRBD2,TRBJ2-1,TGTGCCAGCAGTGAAAGGGCTAGCGGGGCAGGTGAGCAGTTCTTC,CASSERASGAGEQFF
NA,TRBV27,TRBD1,TRBJ1-2,TGTGCCAGCAGTTCCAGACAGGGTAGGGGCTACACCTTC,CASSSRQGRGYTF
NA,TRBV14,NA,TRBJ1-2,TGTGCCAGCAGCCAACGAGGCTATGGCTACACCTTC,CASSQRGYGYTF
NA,TRBV12-3/TRBV12-4,NA,TRBJ1-2,TGTGCCAGCAGTTTCGACAGTAACTATGGCTACACCTTC,CASSFDSNYGYTF
NA,TRBV20-1,TRBD1,TRBJ1-2,TGCAGTGCTAGTCCCGGGACAGGGATGTATGGCTACACCTTC,CSASPGTGMYGYTF
once,TRBV19,TRBD2,TRBJ2-3,TGTGCCAGTAGTCAGAGCGGGGGGCTTAATTTT,CASSQSGGLNF
NA,TRBV2,NA,TRBJ1-4,TGTGCCAGCAGTGTTGGGCCGCTCAACGAAAAACTGTTTTTT,CASSVGPLNEKLFF
few,TRBV6-2/TRBV6-3,TRBD2,TRBJ2-3,TGTGCCAGCAGCCGTCAAACTGGGACTAGCTCAGATACGCAGTATTTT,CASSRQTGTSSDTQYF